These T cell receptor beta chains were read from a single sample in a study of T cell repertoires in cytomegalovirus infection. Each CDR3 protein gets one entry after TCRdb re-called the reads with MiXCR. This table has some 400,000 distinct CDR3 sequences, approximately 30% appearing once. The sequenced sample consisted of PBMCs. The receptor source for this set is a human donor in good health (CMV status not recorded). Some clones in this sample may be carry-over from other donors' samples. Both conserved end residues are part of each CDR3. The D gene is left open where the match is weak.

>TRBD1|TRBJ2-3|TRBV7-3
CASSLGQGRVDTQYF
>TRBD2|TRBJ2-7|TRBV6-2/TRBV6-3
CASSPRGGSGNTYEQYF
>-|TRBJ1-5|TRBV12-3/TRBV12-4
CASSFESASNQPQHF
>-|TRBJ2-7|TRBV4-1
CASSQVEESSYEQYF
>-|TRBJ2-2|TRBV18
CASSPPEGGLRINTGELFF
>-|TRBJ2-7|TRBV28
CASSPPGVKSGEQYF
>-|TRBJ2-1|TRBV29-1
CSVNPGGLYNEQFF
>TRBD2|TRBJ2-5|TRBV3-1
CASSHFGGEETQYF
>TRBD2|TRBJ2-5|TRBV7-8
CASSPRTSGPKETQYF
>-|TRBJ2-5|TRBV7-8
CASSLVAEEETQYF
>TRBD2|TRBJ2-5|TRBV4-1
CASSQGTSGKETQYF
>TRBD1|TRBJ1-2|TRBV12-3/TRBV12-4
CASSPQGARDGYTF
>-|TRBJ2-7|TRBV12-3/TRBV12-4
CASSYGGQSYEQYF
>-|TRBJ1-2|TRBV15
CATRNQGTNYGYTF
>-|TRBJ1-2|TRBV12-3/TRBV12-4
CASSPRGLLYGYTF
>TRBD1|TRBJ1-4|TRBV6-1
CASSQNRDRGFLTNEKLFF
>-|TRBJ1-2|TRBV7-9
CASSQRGTNYGYTF
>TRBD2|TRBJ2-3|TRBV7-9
CASSDGASGTQYF
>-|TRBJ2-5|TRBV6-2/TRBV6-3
CASSYSGWYQETQYF
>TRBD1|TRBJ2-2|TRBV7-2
CASSPSRQGVAGELFF
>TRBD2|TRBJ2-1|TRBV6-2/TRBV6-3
CASSYSPRRGGKRGGSYNEQFF
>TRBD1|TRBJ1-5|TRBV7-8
CASSLYGTGERGNQPQHF
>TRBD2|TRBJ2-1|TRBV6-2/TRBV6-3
CASSPYLAGGRYEQFF
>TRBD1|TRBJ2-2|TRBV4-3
CASSQDGQGYTGELFF
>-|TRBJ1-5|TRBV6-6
CASSYLESSNQPQHF
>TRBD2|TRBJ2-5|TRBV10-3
CAIRPGLAEKETQYF
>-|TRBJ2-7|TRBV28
CASRPEGWREQYF
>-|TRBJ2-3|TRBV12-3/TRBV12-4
CASSVGQGTDTQYF
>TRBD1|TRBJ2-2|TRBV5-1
CASSSGQGSTGELFF
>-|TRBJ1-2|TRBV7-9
CASSNATRMDARAGYTF
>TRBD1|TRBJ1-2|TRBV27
CASSSRGQGGLSSYGYTF
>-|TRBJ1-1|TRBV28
CASSFVAGRATEAFF
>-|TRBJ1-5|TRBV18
CASSPEQVANNQPQHF
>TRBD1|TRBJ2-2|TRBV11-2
CASSSGTGSTSRELFF
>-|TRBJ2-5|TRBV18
CASSPSQGNGETQYF
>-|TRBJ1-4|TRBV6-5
CASSPGESHNEKLFF
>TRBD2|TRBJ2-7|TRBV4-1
CASSQGLATSYEQYF
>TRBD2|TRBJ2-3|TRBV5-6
CASSLVVVLGGTDTQYF
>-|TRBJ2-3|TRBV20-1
CSATPSQGMTDTQYF
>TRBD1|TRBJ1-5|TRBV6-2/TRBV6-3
CASSFFATGGNQPQHF
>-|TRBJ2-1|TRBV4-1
CASSQGDLGDEQFF
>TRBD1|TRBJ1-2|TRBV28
CASSNPGQEDHYGYTF
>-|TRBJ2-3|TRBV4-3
CASSQDRWGSTDTQYF
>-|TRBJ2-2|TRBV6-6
CASSYSPKYGELFF
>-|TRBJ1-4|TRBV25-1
CASSESYEKLFF
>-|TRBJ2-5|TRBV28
CASSMGGVEETQYF